This is a list of T cell receptor beta chains from one sample in a study of blood T cell repertoires in COVID-19. Libraries were prepared by immunoSEQ multiplex PCR; TCRdb keeps only in-frame clonotypes and omits some of them. This table holds 50,000 to 75,000 clones, 65% to 80% found once. The sample comprised peripheral blood. The receptors stem from a man aged 55 to 70 with acute or convalescent COVID-19. CDR3s include the opening cysteine and the closing phenylalanine or tryptophan. The D gene is left open where the match is weak. For some rows the clone size is stated as once, few or many, or as a class when expanded; others skip it.

TRBV6-1	.	TRBJ1-1	.	TGTGCCAGCAGTGAGGTTCAAGCGAACACTGAAGCTTTCTTT	CASSEVQANTEAFF
TRBV11-2	.	TRBJ1-2	.	TGTGCCAGCAGCCGAGGGATCGGGCTTGGCTACACCTTC	CASSRGIGLGYTF
TRBV4-1	.	TRBJ2-4	few	TGCGCCAGCAGCCAACCAGGGTTTGGCATTCAGTACTTC	CASSQPGFGIQYF
TRBV28	.	TRBJ1-1	.	TGTGCCAGCAGGTTCTCGACGGGGTACAGTAACACTGAAGCTTTCTTT	CASRFSTGYSNTEAFF
TRBV5-1	TRBD2	TRBJ2-5	.	TGCGCCAGCAGTGAGGGGGCTAGCGGGAGAGAGACCCAGTACTTC	CASSEGASGRETQYF
TRBV5-4	TRBD1	TRBJ2-2	.	TGTGCCAGCAGCACTCAGGGGGCGTTCGGGGAGCTGTTTTTT	CASSTQGAFGELFF
TRBV12-5	.	TRBJ2-1	.	TGTGCTAGTGGTTTGGGCCCGGGTCTCCCTTTTTTCTTC	CASGLGPGLPFFF
TRBV6-5	TRBD1	TRBJ2-1	.	TGTGCCAGCTGCCCGGGACAGGGCTCCTACAATGAGCAGTTCTTC	CASCPGQGSYNEQFF
TRBV19	.	TRBJ2-6	.	TGTGCCAGTAGTACGTACAGCTCTGGGGCCAACGTCCTGACTTTC	CASSTYSSGANVLTF
TRBV5-4	.	TRBJ2-4	.	TGTGCCAGCAGCTTGGTCCCGGCGGGACCCAAAAACATTCAGTACTTC	CASSLVPAGPKNIQYF
TRBV9	.	TRBJ1-2	.	TGTGCCAGCAGCCCGGGGGGAGGGGCGAAAGGCTATGGCTACACCTTC	CASSPGGGAKGYGYTF
TRBV2	TRBD2	TRBJ2-1	few	TGTGCCAGCAGTGCACGGGAGGGCCACCAAAATGAGCAGTTCTTC	CASSAREGHQNEQFF
TRBV2	TRBD1	TRBJ1-6	.	TGTGCCAGCAGTAGACAGGGTAGAACACCCCTCCACTTT	CASSRQGRTPLHF
TRBV7-2	TRBD1	TRBJ1-5	.	TGTGCCAGCAGCTTAATGGACAGGGTCGCCTCCGCCCAGCATTTT	CASSLMDRVASAQHF
TRBV28	TRBD1	TRBJ1-2	.	TGTGCCAGCAGTGATAACAGGGGGCAAGACTATGGCTACACCTTC	CASSDNRGQDYGYTF
TRBV28	TRBD2	TRBJ2-3	.	TGTGCCAGCAGCCCAGCGGGGCCAGATACGCAGTATTTT	CASSPAGPDTQYF
TRBV19	.	TRBJ2-1	.	TGTGCCGTAGGGGAATCTTCTTACAATGAGCAGTTCTTC	CAVGESSYNEQFF
TRBV28	TRBD1	TRBJ1-2	once	TGTGCCAGCAGACCCCCGGGACAGGGGGCGGCCACTGGCTACACCTTC	CASRPPGQGAATGYTF
TRBV6-5	.	TRBJ2-1	.	TGTGCCAGCAGGGAGACGGGTTACAATGAGCAGTTCTTC	CASRETGYNEQFF
TRBV7-8	.	TRBJ1-5	.	TGTGCCAGCAGCTTTTCAGGGGCCAATCAGCCCCAGCATTTT	CASSFSGANQPQHF
TRBV28	TRBD2	TRBJ2-1	.	TGTGCCAGCCGTCTTCGGGAGGGATCCTACAATGAGCAGTTCTTC	CASRLREGSYNEQFF
TRBV5-4	TRBD2	TRBJ2-5	.	TGTGCCAGCAGCTTGGTCACGGGGGGGAGGGGAGAGACCCAGTACTTC	CASSLVTGGRGETQYF
TRBV24-1	.	TRBJ2-1	.	TGTGCCACCAGTGATTCCCTCGGTTCTGGTAAGCAGTTCTTC	CATSDSLGSGKQFF
TRBV11-1	TRBD2	TRBJ2-2	.	TGTGCCAGCAGCTTAGGCCTAGCGGCCGGGGAGCTGTTTTTT	CASSLGLAAGELFF
TRBV15	TRBD1	TRBJ1-2	few	TGTGCCACCAGCAGAGATCCCGGACAGGGGGCCTTGAGCGGCTACACCTTC	CATSRDPGQGALSGYTF
TRBV7-2	TRBD1	TRBJ2-2	.	TGTGCCAGCAGCTTAGAACAGGGGGGCACCGGGGAGCTGTTTTTT	CASSLEQGGTGELFF
TRBV5-1	TRBD1	TRBJ2-5	.	TGCGCCAGCAGCTTAGGGGACAGGGCGGGGGAGACCCAGTACTTC	CASSLGDRAGETQYF
TRBV4-2	TRBD1	TRBJ2-1	.	TGTGCCAGCAGCCCTAGGACAGGGGAGAATGAGCAGTTCTTC	CASSPRTGENEQFF
TRBV6-5	TRBD1	TRBJ1-1	once	TGTGCCAGCGGCTCCCCCCGGACAGGAGGCACTGAAGCTTTCTTT	CASGSPRTGGTEAFF
TRBV5-6	.	TRBJ2-2	.	TGTGCCAGCAGCTACGGACTGCACACCGGGGAGCTGTTTTTT	CASSYGLHTGELFF
TRBV29-1	TRBD1	TRBJ1-1	.	TGCAGCGTTGAACCCTTTACAGGGGTGAACACTGAAGCTTTCTTT	CSVEPFTGVNTEAFF
TRBV5-6	.	TRBJ1-4	.	TGTGCCAGCAGCTTGGCGCAGGGGCTGTCAACTAATGAAAAACTGTTTTTT	CASSLAQGLSTNEKLFF
TRBV28	.	TRBJ1-2	.	TGTGCCAGCAGTCCCCCCTGGCAGGTTAACTATGGCTACACCTTC	CASSPPWQVNYGYTF
TRBV10-3	.	TRBJ1-4	.	TGTGCCATCAGTGAGTCGGAGCTAACTAATGAAAAACTGTTTTTT	CAISESELTNEKLFF
TRBV7-8	.	TRBJ1-1	.	TGTGCCAGCAGCTTAGAGCTCAGGTACACTGAAGCTTTCTTT	CASSLELRYTEAFF
TRBV18	TRBD1	TRBJ1-2	.	TGTGCCAGCTCACCAATAAAAGGGACAGGGGGCTATGGCTACACCTTC	CASSPIKGTGGYGYTF
TRBV7-2	TRBD1	TRBJ1-6	few	TGTGCCAGCAGCTTAGAGGGGCTGACAGGGTATAATTCACCCCTCCACTTT	CASSLEGLTGYNSPLHF
TRBV18	.	TRBJ2-1	.	TGTGCCAGCTCACCCTCGTTGGACGGGATGGGAAAGTTCTTC	CASSPSLDGMGKFF
TRBV15	TRBD2	TRBJ2-3	few	TGTGCCACCAGCGGGGGGAGGCTAGCGGGTAAACGGAGCACAGATACGCAGTATTTT	CATSGGRLAGKRSTDTQYF
TRBV6-5	.	TRBJ1-2	.	TGTGCCAGCAGTTACGATACAGGGCAGGACTATGGCTACACCTTC	CASSYDTGQDYGYTF
TRBV18	.	TRBJ2-5	.	TGTGCCAGCTCACCAGTGCATACAGCGGTAAAAGAGACCCAGTACTTC	CASSPVHTAVKETQYF
TRBV28	.	TRBJ1-2	.	TGTGCCAGCAGTACATCTGGGGGACTTCTTCCAAGGGGCTATGGCTACACCTTC	CASSTSGGLLPRGYGYTF
TRBV24-1	TRBD2	TRBJ2-7	.	TGTGCCACCGCTCCCCATAGCGGGGGGAACGAGCAGTACTTC	CATAPHSGGNEQYF
TRBV25-1	.	TRBJ1-6	.	TGTGCCAGCAGTGGCCGGGATTGGTATAATTCACCCCTCCACTTT	CASSGRDWYNSPLHF
TRBV5-4	TRBD2	TRBJ2-5	few	TGTGCCAGCAGCTTGGGGGCTAGCGGGGGACAAGAGACCCAGTACTTC	CASSLGASGGQETQYF
TRBV27	TRBD1	TRBJ1-4	.	TGTGCCAGCAGTTTAAGACAGGGTGGAGTTGCAACTAATGAAAAACTGTTTTTT	CASSLRQGGVATNEKLFF
TRBV5-1	.	TRBJ2-1	.	TGCGCCAGCAGCAGGGGGGGGCCGGGCCTCAATGAGCAGTTCTTC	CASSRGGPGLNEQFF
TRBV28	.	TRBJ1-4	once	TGTGCCAGCAGTTTTCTAAACGTGGCAGACCCCGAGGAAATCGATGAAAAACTGTTTTTT	CASSFLNVADPEEIDEKLFF
TRBV5-6	TRBD1	TRBJ1-4	.	TGTGCCAGCAGCGCCAAACAGGGGAAGTCGGAAAAACTGTTTTTT	CASSAKQGKSEKLFF
TRBV4-2	.	TRBJ2-1	.	TGTGCCAGCAGCCGTCGACTTGGGAATGAGCAGTTCTTC	CASSRRLGNEQFF
TRBV24-1	.	TRBJ1-4	.	TGTGCCACCAGTGATGCGGGAGCCGCCGGGAGAGAAAAACTGTTTTTT	CATSDAGAAGREKLFF
TRBV6-6	TRBD1	TRBJ1-5	.	TGTGCCAGCAGTGTGAGACAGGGACAGCCCCAGCATTTT	CASSVRQGQPQHF
TRBV28	.	TRBJ2-7	.	TGTGCCAGCAGAGATCTAAGATACGAGCAGTACTTC	CASRDLRYEQYF
TRBV10-3	TRBD2	TRBJ2-7	.	TGTGCCATCAGTGAGTCTGGGAGGGCCTCCTACGAGCAGTACTTC	CAISESGRASYEQYF
TRBV3-1/TRBV3-2	.	TRBJ1-5	.	TGTGCCAGCAGCCAAGAAACAGGGCGAGGCAATCAGCCCCAGCATTTT	CASSQETGRGNQPQHF